This TCR beta chain originates from a study of blood T cell repertoires in COVID-19. Study-wide context: The samples span acute and convalescent COVID-19 from the United States, Italy and Spain. Sources were T cells, B-cell-depleted T cells, or PBMCs; the material itself was cDNA or gDNA.

Trimming removed 3 bases from V and 2 bases from J; junction bases left unmatched: 6. The germline V gene encodes CDR1 MGHRA and CDR2 YSYEKL. CDR3 length: 16 residues. Original analysis: Cell counts per sample came from amplifying reference gene primers. Sequenced by immunoSEQ multiplex PCR; TCRdb stores in-frame clones only, minus some. V and J calls and clone size are those listed in that table; D and trimming were worked out from the DNA. The table has more than 110,000 clones, about 89% seen once; the top ten hold about 3.2%. This chain joins TRBV4-1 and TRBJ2-4; 8 bases match TRBD1. Sequencing input: peripheral blood. This TCR was sampled from a man aged 60-69 years with active or convalescent COVID-19. The CDR3 DNA follows: TGCGCCAGCAGCCAGGAGCGACAGGGGACCAAAAACATTCAGTACTTC. This codes for CASSQERQGTKNIQYF.